This T cell receptor beta chain was identified in a study of blood T cell repertoires in COVID-19. Study at large: Whether acute or convalescent, the COVID-19 samples came from the United States, Italy and Spain.

Seattle's cohort entered during active infection and was followed longitudinally. Per the original data handling: Researchers report that nucleated cell counts were estimated from reference gene primer amplification. Assay used: immunoSEQ multiplex PCR; TCRdb lists only in-frame clones, some missing. V, J and clone size were drawn from that table, and D and trimming were deduced from the DNA. The sample has approximately 270,000 clones, approximately 84% seen once. The CDR3 covers 17 residues. V lost 0 bases, J lost 4 bases, and 21 bases lay in between. CDR1 GTSNPN and CDR2 SVGIG come from the germline V gene (reference sequence).

The chain is built from TRBV30 and TRBJ1-2, with a possible D match to TRBD1 (5 bases). The sample comprised peripheral blood. The sequence was obtained from a person aged 65-85 years with COVID-19, enrolled during active disease. CDR3 sequence reads: CAWSVQALGRGSYGYTF. CDR3 DNA: TGTGCCTGGAGTGTACAGGCCCTAGGAAGGGGCTCCTATGGCTACACCTTC.